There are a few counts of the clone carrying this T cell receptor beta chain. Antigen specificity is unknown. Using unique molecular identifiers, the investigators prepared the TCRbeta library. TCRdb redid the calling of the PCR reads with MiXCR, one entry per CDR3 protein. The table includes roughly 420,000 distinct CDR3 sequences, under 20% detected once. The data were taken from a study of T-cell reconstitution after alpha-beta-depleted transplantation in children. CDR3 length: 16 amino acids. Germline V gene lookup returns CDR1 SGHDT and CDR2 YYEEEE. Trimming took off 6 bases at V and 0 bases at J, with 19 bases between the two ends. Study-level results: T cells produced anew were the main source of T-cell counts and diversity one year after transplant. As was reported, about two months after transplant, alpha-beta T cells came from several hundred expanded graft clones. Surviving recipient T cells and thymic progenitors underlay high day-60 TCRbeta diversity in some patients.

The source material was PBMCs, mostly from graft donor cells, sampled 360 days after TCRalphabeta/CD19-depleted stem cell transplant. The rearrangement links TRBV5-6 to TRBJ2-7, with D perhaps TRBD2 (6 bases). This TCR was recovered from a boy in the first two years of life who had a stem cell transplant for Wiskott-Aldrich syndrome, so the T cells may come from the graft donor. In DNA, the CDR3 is TGTGCCAGCAACCTGGGGGGTTCGGACCCCTCCTACGAGCAGTACTTC. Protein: CASNLGGSDPSYEQYF.